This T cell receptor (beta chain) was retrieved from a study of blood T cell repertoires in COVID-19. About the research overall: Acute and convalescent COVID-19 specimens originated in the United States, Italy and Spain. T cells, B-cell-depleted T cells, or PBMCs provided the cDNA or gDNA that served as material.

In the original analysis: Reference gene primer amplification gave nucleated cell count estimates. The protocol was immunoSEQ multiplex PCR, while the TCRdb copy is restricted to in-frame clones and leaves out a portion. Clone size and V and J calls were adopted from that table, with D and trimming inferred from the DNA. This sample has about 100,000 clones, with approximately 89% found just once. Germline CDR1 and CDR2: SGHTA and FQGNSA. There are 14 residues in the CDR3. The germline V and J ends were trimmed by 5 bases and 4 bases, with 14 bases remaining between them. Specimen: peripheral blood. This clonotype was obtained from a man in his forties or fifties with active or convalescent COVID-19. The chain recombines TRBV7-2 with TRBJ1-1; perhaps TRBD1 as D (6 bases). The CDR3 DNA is TGTGCCAGCAGCCCTGACAGGACTCTCACTGAAGCTTTCTTT. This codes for CASSPDRTLTEAFF.